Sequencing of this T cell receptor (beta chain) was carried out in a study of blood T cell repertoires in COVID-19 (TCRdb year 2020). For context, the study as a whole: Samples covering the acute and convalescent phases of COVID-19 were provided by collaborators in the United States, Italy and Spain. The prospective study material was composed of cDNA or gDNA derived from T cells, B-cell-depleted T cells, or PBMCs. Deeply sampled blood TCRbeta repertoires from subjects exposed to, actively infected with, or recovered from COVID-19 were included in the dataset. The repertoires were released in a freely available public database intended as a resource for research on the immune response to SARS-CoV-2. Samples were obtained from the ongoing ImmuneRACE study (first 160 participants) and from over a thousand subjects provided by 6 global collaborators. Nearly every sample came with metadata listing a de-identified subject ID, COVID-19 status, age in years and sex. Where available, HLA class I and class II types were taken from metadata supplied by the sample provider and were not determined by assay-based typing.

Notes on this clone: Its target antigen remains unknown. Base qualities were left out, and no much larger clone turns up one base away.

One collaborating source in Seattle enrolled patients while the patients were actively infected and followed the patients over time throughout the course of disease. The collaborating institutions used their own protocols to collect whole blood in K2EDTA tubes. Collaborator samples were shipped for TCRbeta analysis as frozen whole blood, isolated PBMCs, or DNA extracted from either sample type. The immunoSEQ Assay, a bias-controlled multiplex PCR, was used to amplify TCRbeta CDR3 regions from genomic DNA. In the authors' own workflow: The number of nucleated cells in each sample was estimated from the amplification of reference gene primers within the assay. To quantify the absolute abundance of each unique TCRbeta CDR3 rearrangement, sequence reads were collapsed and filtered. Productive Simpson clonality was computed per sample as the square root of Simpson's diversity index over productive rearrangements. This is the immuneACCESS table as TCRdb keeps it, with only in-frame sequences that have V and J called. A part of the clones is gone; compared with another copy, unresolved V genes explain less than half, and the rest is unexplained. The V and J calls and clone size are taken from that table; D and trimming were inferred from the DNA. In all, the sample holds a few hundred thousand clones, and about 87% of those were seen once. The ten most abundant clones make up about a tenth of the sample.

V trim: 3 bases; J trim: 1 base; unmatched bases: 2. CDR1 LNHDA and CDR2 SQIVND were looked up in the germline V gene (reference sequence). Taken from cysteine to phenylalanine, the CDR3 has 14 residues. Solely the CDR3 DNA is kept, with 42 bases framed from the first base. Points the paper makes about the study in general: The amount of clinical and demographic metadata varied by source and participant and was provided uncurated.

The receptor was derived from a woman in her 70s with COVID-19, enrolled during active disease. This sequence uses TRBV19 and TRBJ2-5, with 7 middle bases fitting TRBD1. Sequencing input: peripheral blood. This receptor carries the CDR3 CASSINRGQETQYF. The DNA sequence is TGTGCCAGTAGTATCAACAGGGGCCAAGAGACCCAGTACTTC.